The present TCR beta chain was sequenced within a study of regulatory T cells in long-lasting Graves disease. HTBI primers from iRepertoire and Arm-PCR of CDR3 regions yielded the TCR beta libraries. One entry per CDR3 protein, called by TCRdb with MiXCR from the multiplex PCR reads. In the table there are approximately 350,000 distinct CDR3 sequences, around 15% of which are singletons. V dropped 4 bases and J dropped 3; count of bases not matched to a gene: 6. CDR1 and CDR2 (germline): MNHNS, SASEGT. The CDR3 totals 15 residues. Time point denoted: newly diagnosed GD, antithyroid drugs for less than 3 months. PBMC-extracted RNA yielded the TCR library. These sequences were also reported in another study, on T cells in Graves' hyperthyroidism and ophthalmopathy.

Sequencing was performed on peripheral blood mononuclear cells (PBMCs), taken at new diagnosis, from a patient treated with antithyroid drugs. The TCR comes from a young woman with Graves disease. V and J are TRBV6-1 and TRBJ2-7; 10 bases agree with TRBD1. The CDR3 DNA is TGTGCCAGCAGTGCGGGACAGGGGCCGCTCTACGAGCAGTACTTC. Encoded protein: CASSAGQGPLYEQYF.